The T cell receptor beta chain described here comes from a study of cytomegalovirus exposure and HLA in healthy donors. Findings and limits, study-wide: Most observed TCR sequences were rare, whereas some public TCRs were detected in many donors.

In the PCR, 60 Vbeta and 13 Jbeta primers were used. The protocol was immunoSEQ multiplex PCR, while the TCRdb copy is restricted to in-frame clones and leaves out a portion. The profile shows around 120,000 clones, more than 60% of them singletons. With regard to this clone: The antigen is not known.

Sequenced: PBMCs. The sequence was collected from a woman between 40 and 50 years old in good health and CMV-seronegative.

The CDR3 is CASSSNRLAEQYF. The CDR3 DNA sequence: TGTGCCAGCAGTTCTAACAGACTAGCGGAGCAGTACTTC. The chain employs TRBV28 and TRBJ2-7; 8 positions match TRBD2. CDR3 size: 13 residues. The germline CDR1 and CDR2 sequences are MDHEN and SYDVKM. V shed 4 bases and J 7 bases; nucleotides not matched to a gene: 6.